A selection of T cell receptor beta chains follows, all from one sample in a study. TCRdb re-called the 5' RACE reads with MiXCR, one entry per CDR3 protein. This table has approximately 40,000 distinct CDR3 sequences, over 25% appearing once. The sequencing sample was made of tumor-infiltrating memory CD4+ T cells sorted from the breast tumor. The source is a female donor with breast cancer. Both conserved end residues are trimmed from each CDR3. Each record gives: J gene, V gene, CDR3 protein.

J gene: TRBJ1-2; V gene: TRBV10-2; CDR3 protein: ASRDRDLYGYT
J gene: TRBJ2-1; V gene: TRBV20-1; CDR3 protein: SAREVFTETEQF
J gene: TRBJ2-3; V gene: TRBV3-1; CDR3 protein: ASSFSGRDRGPDTQY
J gene: TRBJ2-3; V gene: TRBV5-1; CDR3 protein: ASSWGDSTDTQY
J gene: TRBJ1-1; V gene: TRBV4-1; CDR3 protein: ASSLITRGHEAF
J gene: TRBJ2-7; V gene: TRBV28; CDR3 protein: ASSGSSYEQY
J gene: TRBJ1-4; V gene: TRBV12-3/TRBV12-4; CDR3 protein: ASSLSGTVLEKLF
J gene: TRBJ2-2; V gene: TRBV7-8; CDR3 protein: ASRAGTSGNTGELF
J gene: TRBJ2-7; V gene: TRBV7-9; CDR3 protein: ASSLQGARYYEQY
J gene: TRBJ2-2; V gene: TRBV5-1; CDR3 protein: ASSSSEGSGSLWTGELF
J gene: TRBJ1-1; V gene: TRBV20-1; CDR3 protein: SAREVGGKNTEAF
J gene: TRBJ1-1; V gene: TRBV5-1; CDR3 protein: ASSRTRAGTEAF
J gene: TRBJ2-7; V gene: TRBV7-8; CDR3 protein: ASSLGQGTEQY
J gene: TRBJ2-5; V gene: TRBV11-2; CDR3 protein: ASSRQVTQY
J gene: TRBJ2-3; V gene: TRBV28; CDR3 protein: ASSLSDTQY
J gene: TRBJ2-5; V gene: TRBV12-3/TRBV12-4; CDR3 protein: ASSLGRDERERETQY
J gene: TRBJ2-1; V gene: TRBV7-6; CDR3 protein: ASTRAPEGEQF
J gene: TRBJ2-5; V gene: TRBV10-3; CDR3 protein: AIRQGVETQY
J gene: TRBJ2-5; V gene: TRBV5-1; CDR3 protein: ASSPAEWGQETQY
J gene: TRBJ2-1; V gene: TRBV28; CDR3 protein: TSSQLRTSGRI
J gene: TRBJ1-6; V gene: TRBV6-5; CDR3 protein: ASSYSLHSPSPLH
J gene: TRBJ2-5; V gene: TRBV7-3; CDR3 protein: ASSLGSSGTQY
J gene: TRBJ2-1; V gene: TRBV5-6; CDR3 protein: ASSLGLAGQF
J gene: TRBJ2-5; V gene: TRBV12-3/TRBV12-4; CDR3 protein: ASSGLQTQY
J gene: TRBJ2-7; V gene: TRBV7-9; CDR3 protein: ASSFGGPTYEQY